This T cell receptor beta chain was profiled in a study of human T cells and chemical hapten exposure. At the level of the study: Patients were mainly female, each with alopecia areata, totalis or universalis. Study outcomes and limitations: TCRs above 1 in 1000 frequency did not change with DPC sensitization. Because they had alopecia, donors may respond immunologically unlike healthy people.

TCRdb fed the RACE reads into MiXCR, producing one record per CDR3 protein. The profile shows roughly 360,000 distinct CDR3 sequences, approximately 5.1% of them singletons. This clonotype was detected ten times or more. The antigen remains undetermined. Time point given: patch test 1, 2 weeks after DPC sensitization. The treatment here: therapeutic diphenylcyclopropenone sensitization with weekly scalp DPC. The CDR3 is 14 amino acids. Germline values: CDR1 SGHRS, CDR2 YFSETQ. V lost 4 bases and J lost 6; bases outside the gene matches: 9. This TCR derives from a woman in her forties or fifties with alopecia areata. Some clones in this sample may be carry-over from other donors' samples. This material consisted of whole blood, taken in connection with sensitization to the hapten diphenylcyclopropenone (DPC). The rearrangement links TRBV5-1 to TRBJ1-2; TRBD1 matches 7 bases. For the CDR3, the DNA is TGCGCCAGCAGCCAGGGAGGGGGCATGGATGGCTACACCTTC. Protein: CASSQGGGMDGYTF.